The clone carrying this TCR beta chain was counted at least ten times. Its antigen is unidentified. The entry originates in a study of early T cells in non-severe SARS-CoV-2 infection. CDR1 and CDR2 (germline): SEHNR, FQNEAQ (reference sequence). The CDR3 extends over 14 amino acids. Individual cDNA molecules were tagged with unique molecular identifiers, the study reported. TCRdb independently ran MiXCR on the 5' RACE reads; one entry per CDR3 protein. The data hold about 60,000 distinct CDR3 sequences, with roughly 5.3% observed a single time. General study results and limits: Clonotype matching in VDJdb favored anti-spike CD8 responses and did not capture private and CD4 specificities.

The chain combines TRBV7-9 with TRBJ2-3; 9 bases are a match to TRBD1. The receptor's source is an adult who was a healthcare worker with PCR-confirmed SARS-CoV-2 infection or an uninfected control (not recorded which). The sample was whole blood. The CDR3 region is CATTRTGASDTQYF. The CDR3 region has the DNA TGTGCTACGACGCGGACAGGGGCAAGCGATACGCAGTATTTT.